These 25 T cell receptor beta chains share one sample of origin, sequenced in a study of OX40 agonist ivuxolimab in advanced cancers. Produced via immunoSEQ multiplex PCR; TCRdb's table is partial and in-frame only. There are about 110,000 clones in the sample; around nine tenths occur only once, and 0.25% to 0.3% lies in the top ten. Sequencing was performed on CD4+ or CD8+ T cells sorted from blood, taken in a trial of the OX40 agonist ivuxolimab. The receptors come from an adult with an advanced solid tumor such as melanoma, head and neck, liver or kidney cancer.

A single count supports this clone. Germline is not matched at one junction end, which may reflect a read error. This chain connects TRBV10-3 to TRBJ1-1, with TRBD1 as a possible D gene (5 bases). Germline V lookup: CDR1 ENHRY, CDR2 SYGVKD. There are 11 residues in the CDR3. CDR3 sequence: CAIREDTKAFF. As DNA, the CDR3 is TGTGCCATCAGAGAGGACACTAAAGCTTTCTTT.

CDR3 nucleotide sequence: TGTGCCTGGAGTACTGCGGGCGAGCAGTACTTC. Its protein product is CAWSTAGEQYF. The chain links TRBV30 to TRBJ2-7, with D possibly being TRBD2 (5 bases). V lost 2 bases and J lost 6, with 8 bases in between. The germline V gene has CDR1 GTSNPN and CDR2 SVGIG (reference sequence). This CDR3 spans 11 amino acids.

This chain connects TRBV28 to TRBJ1-4; no reliable D call. This CDR3 is 15 amino acids long. Trimming left V 8 bases short and J 5 bases short, with 18 bases between. The germline V gene has CDR1 MDHEN and CDR2 SYDVKM. CDR3 in DNA: TGTGCCAGCCTCCCCCAGCCGAACCTAAATGAAAAACTGTTTTTT. This gives the protein CASLPQPNLNEKLFF.

The rearrangement joins TRBV5-4 to TRBJ1-4; D is possibly TRBD1 (5 bases). Per germline, CDR1 SGHNT and CDR2 YYREEE (reference sequence). The V and J ends lost 1 base and 10 bases respectively, with 20 bases between them. The length of the CDR3 is 16 residues. The CDR3 spells CASSLSRRQRTLKLFF. In DNA form, the CDR3 reads TGTGCCAGCAGCTTGTCCAGGCGACAGCGGACGTTAAAACTGTTTTTT.

Concerning this clone: Other DNA sequences within the sample encode an identical CDR3. This chain connects TRBV4-1 to TRBJ1-5; no firm D call. The ends were cut back, 0 bases at V and 2 bases at J, with 8 bases in the middle. CDR1 is MGHRA, CDR2 YSYEKL, per germline. This CDR3 region has 15 residues. CDR3 residues: CASSQDPSGNQPQHF. In DNA, the CDR3 is TGCGCCAGCAGCCAAGATCCTTCAGGCAATCAGCCCCAGCATTTT.

V and J are TRBV19 and TRBJ2-6; no reliable D call. V dropped 6 bases and J dropped 4 bases, with 13 bases sitting between them. Germline loops: CDR1 LNHDA, CDR2 SQIVND (reference sequence). The CDR3 has 15 residues. This CDR3 is CASRSHGSGANVLTF. CDR3 nucleotides: TGTGCCAGTAGGAGTCACGGGTCCGGGGCCAACGTCCTGACTTTC. Looking up the rest from reference TRBV19 and TRBJ2-6 gives the full variable domain: DGGITQSPKYLFRKEGQNVTLSCEQNLNHDAMYWYRQDPGQGLRLIYYSQIVNDFQKGDIAEGYSVSREKKESFPLTVTSAQKNPTAFYLCASRSHGSGANVLTFGAGSRLTVL.

The V call is TRBV14, the J call TRBJ2-7; D is uncertain. Germline V CDR1 and CDR2: SGHDN, FVKESK. The CDR3 totals 12 residues. Trimming took off 1 base at V and 6 bases at J, with 7 bases between the two ends. CDR3 protein: CASSQVLSEQYF. In nucleotides, the CDR3 is TGTGCCAGCAGCCAAGTCCTGAGCGAGCAGTACTTC.

The chain carries TRBV19 and TRBJ2-5; D is ambiguous. The CDR3 has 14 residues. CDR1 is LNHDA, CDR2 SQIVND, per germline (reference sequence). Between the trimmed V and J ends, which lost 8 bases and 0 bases, there was a span of 13 bases. The CDR3: CASGVGNNQETQYF. CDR3 in DNA: TGTGCCAGTGGCGTTGGAAATAACCAAGAGACCCAGTACTTC. Variable domain in full (rest from reference TRBV19 and TRBJ2-5): DGGITQSPKYLFRKEGQNVTLSCEQNLNHDAMYWYRQDPGQGLRLIYYSQIVNDFQKGDIAEGYSVSREKKESFPLTVTSAQKNPTAFYLCASGVGNNQETQYFGPGTRLLVL.

The rearrangement links TRBV7-9 to TRBJ1-4, with unresolved D. The CDR3 has 14 amino acids. Per germline, CDR1 SEHNR and CDR2 FQNEAQ (reference sequence). V was trimmed by 5 bases and J by 5 bases, leaving 12 bases between them. CDR3 sequence: CASSHAVLNEKLFF. The CDR3 region has the DNA TGTGCCAGCAGCCATGCCGTACTGAATGAAAAACTGTTTTTT.

This rearrangement joins TRBV7-9 to TRBJ2-5; D is possibly TRBD2 (6 bases). The CDR3 sequence is 14 residues long. Germline CDR1 is SEHNR and CDR2 is FQNEAQ (reference sequence). V was cut by 2 bases and J by 4 bases, with 11 bases left in between. CDR3 DNA: TGTGCCAGCAGCTTACCGGGACTCTTAGAGACCCAGTACTTC. Translation: CASSLPGLLETQYF.

This clone appeared once. The rearrangement joins TRBV29-1 to TRBJ2-6; the D gene is possibly TRBD1 (6 bases). Between the trimmed V and J ends, which lost 4 bases and 13 bases, there was a span of 14 bases. CDR3 size: 12 residues. The germline gives CDR1 SQVTM, CDR2 ANQGSEA. DNA of the CDR3: TGCAGCGTTGTAGCCTTTACAGGGGTCCTGACTTTC. This codes for CSVVAFTGVLTF.

This clone came up once. The chain employs TRBV7-8 and TRBJ2-7; 8 bases are shared with TRBD1. V trimming: 5 bases; J trimming: 0 bases; junction bases outside the gene matches: 6. Germline CDR1 SGHVS, CDR2 FQNEAQ. CDR3 length: 15 residues. The CDR3: CASSVRQGSSYEQYF. The CDR3, as DNA: TGTGCCAGCAGCGTTAGACAGGGGAGCTCCTACGAGCAGTACTTC.

The chain joins TRBV11-3 to TRBJ2-2; D is uncertain. Germline CDR1 and CDR2: SGHNT and YENEEA. This CDR3 spans 13 amino acids. Deletions cut 5 bases from V and 6 bases from J, with 10 bases between. CDR3 bases: TGTGCCAGCAGCGCCCAAACCCCCGGGGAGCTGTTTTTT. This sequence encodes CASSAQTPGELFF.

The chain recombines TRBV11-1 with TRBJ2-5, with 8 bases identical to TRBD1. Germline CDR1 reads SGHAT; CDR2 reads FQDESV (reference sequence). V dropped 3 bases and J dropped 5; count of bases not matched to a gene: 5. CDR3 length: 14 residues. CDR3 amino acids: CASSLDRVRETQYF. The CDR3 DNA reads as TGTGCCAGCAGCTTGGACAGGGTGAGGGAGACCCAGTACTTC.

J is TRBJ1-2 and V is TRBV7-2, with TRBD1 as a possible D gene (6 bases). Germline V CDR1 and CDR2: SGHTA, FQGNSA. V was shortened by 3 bases and J by 8 bases, with 13 bases between the two germline ends. The CDR3 loop spans 13 amino acids. The DNA of the CDR3 is TGTGCCAGCAGCTTCCGGGCAACAGGGGGCTACACCTTC. Amino acids: CASSFRATGGYTF. The variable domain in full, with the rest retrieved from reference TRBV7-2 and TRBJ1-2, is GAGVSQSPSNKVTEKGKDVELRCDPISGHTALYWYRQSLGQGLEFLIYFQGNSAPDKSGLPSDRFSAERTGGSVSTLTIQRTQQEDSAVYLCASSFRATGGYTFGSGTRLTVV.

The chain recombines TRBV7-9 with TRBJ1-2, with D uncertain. This CDR3 is 13 amino acids long. V lost 3 bases to trimming and J lost 2 bases, with 7 bases between them. Germline V gives CDR1 SEHNR, CDR2 FQNEAQ (reference sequence). The CDR3 here is CASSLAGNYGYTF. The DNA of the CDR3 is TGTGCCAGCAGCTTGGCTGGGAACTATGGCTACACCTTC. The full variable domain, its missing parts supplied by reference TRBV7-9 and TRBJ1-2, is DTGVSQNPRHKITKRGQNVTFRCDPISEHNRLYWYRQTLGQGPEFLTYFQNEAQLEKSRLLSDRFSAERPKGSFSTLEIQRTEQGDSAMYLCASSLAGNYGYTFGSGTRLTVV.

CDR3 sequence (DNA): TGTGCCAGCAGTCTACGGGGGGAAAAACTGTTTTTT. Translation gives CASSLRGEKLFF. This rearrangement joins TRBV27 to TRBJ1-4; maybe TRBD1 (5 bases). Trimming pared 5 bases from V and 8 bases from J, leaving 9 bases between. The CDR3 is 12 amino acids. Looked up from germline, CDR1 is MNHEY and CDR2 is SMNVEV (reference sequence). Together with reference TRBV27 and TRBJ1-4, the CDR3 gives the full variable domain: EAQVTQNPRYLITVTGKKLTVTCSQNMNHEYMSWYRQDPGLGLRQIYYSMNVEVTDKGDVPEGYKVSRKEKRNFPLILESPSPNQTSLYFCASSLRGEKLFFGSGTQLSVL.

In its sample, this clone was seen once. The chain combines TRBV5-1 with TRBJ1-5; possible D gene TRBD1, 5 bases. The ends were cut back, 1 base at V and 6 bases at J, with 17 bases in the middle. This CDR3 is built from 16 residues. Germline CDR1 reads SGHRS; CDR2 reads YFSETQ. The CDR3, as DNA: TGCGCCAGCAGCTTGTCAGGCCCCAGGGAGGGTCAGCCCCAGCATTTT. Translated, it gives CASSLSGPREGQPQHF.

J is TRBJ2-3 and V is TRBV7-3; D not resolved. Trimming left V 2 bases short and J 2 bases short, with 5 bases between. Germline V lookup: CDR1 SGHTA, CDR2 FQGTGA. CDR3 length: 13 residues. DNA for the CDR3: TGTGCCAGCAGCTTATTTGTCACAGATACGCAGTATTTT. It is translated as CASSLFVTDTQYF.

This chain joins TRBV7-2 and TRBJ1-5, with D maybe TRBD1 (5 bases). Trimming cost V 2 bases and J 1 base, with 9 bases left between them. CDR1 is SGHTA, CDR2 FQGNSA, per germline. The length of the CDR3 is 15 residues. CDR3 sequence reads: CASSLLTESNQPQHF. For the CDR3, the DNA is TGTGCCAGCAGCTTATTGACAGAGAGCAATCAGCCCCAGCATTTT.

The chain has TRBV9 and TRBJ1-1; D not certain. CDR1 and CDR2 (germline): SGDLS, YYNGEE. The CDR3 is made up of 14 amino acids. V dropped 0 bases and J dropped 4 bases, with 10 bases sitting between them. The CDR3 sequence: CASSVDSVSTEAFF. The DNA for the CDR3 is TGTGCCAGCAGCGTAGACAGCGTAAGCACTGAAGCTTTCTTT.

This rearrangement joins TRBV2 to TRBJ1-6; perhaps TRBD1 as D (6 bases). From germline, CDR1 is SNHLY and CDR2 FYNNEI. The CDR3 is 16 amino acids. V lost 7 bases and J lost 0, with 13 bases in between. The DNA for the CDR3 is TGTGCCAGCACCCAACAGGGAAGCTCCTATAATTCACCCCTCCACTTT. It yields the protein CASTQQGSSYNSPLHF.

The chain employs TRBV18 and TRBJ2-5, with D perhaps matching TRBD2 (6 bases). The CDR3 contains 14 residues. Trimming cost V 2 bases and J 1 base, with 8 bases left between them. Germline V gene sequence: CDR1 KGHSH, CDR2 LQKENI. Here the CDR3 reads CASSPGGTQETQYF. The CDR3 DNA reads as TGTGCCAGCTCACCAGGAGGGACCCAAGAGACCCAGTACTTC.

The CDR3 region has the DNA TGTGCCAGCAGTCCTGTTTTCTGGGGGAGCAATCAGCCCCAGCATTTT. Its translation is CASSPVFWGSNQPQHF. This chain connects TRBV27 to TRBJ1-5, with a tentative D call TRBD1 (5 bases). CDR1 and CDR2 from the germline V gene are MNHEY and SMNVEV (reference sequence). V was shortened by 5 bases and J by 1 base, with 15 bases between the two germline ends. The CDR3 length is 16 residues.

The V gene is TRBV6-5, the J gene TRBJ1-3; a possible D gene is TRBD1 (6 bases). The CDR3 is 14 residues long. Germline CDR1 is MNHEY and CDR2 is SVGAGI. The ends were cut back, 8 bases at V and 8 bases at J, with 19 bases in the middle. In DNA, the CDR3 is TGTGCCAGCTGTGGGGGGGGCTTTGATTACACCATATATTTT. It specifies CASCGGGFDYTIYF.